The sequence of this TCR beta chain was determined in a study of blood T cell repertoires in COVID-19. Study in general: Sources were T cells, B-cell-depleted T cells, or PBMCs; the material itself was cDNA or gDNA.

Original processing methods: Cell counts per sample came from amplifying reference gene primers. Only in-frame clones appear in the TCRdb table, and some are missing; sequencing was by immunoSEQ multiplex PCR. Clone size and the V and J calls come from that table; the DNA yielded D and trimming. The table shows about 92,000 clones, with about 83% occurring only once. The CDR3 contains 17 residues. Germline V gives CDR1 SGHRS, CDR2 YFSETQ. Trimming removed 4 bases at V and 2 bases at J, with 22 bases between. The V gene is TRBV5-1, the J gene TRBJ2-7; a weak D match, TRBD1 (6 bases). Source material: peripheral blood. The receptor was isolated from a woman aged 55-70 years with COVID-19, enrolled during active disease. CDR3 amino acids: CASSITSTGPYPYEQYF. CDR3 nucleotide sequence: TGCGCCAGCAGCATAACCTCGACAGGCCCATACCCCTACGAGCAGTACTTC.